The clone carrying this TCR beta chain appeared a single time. The CDR3 covers 14 residues. V shed 2 bases and J 7 bases; nucleotides not matched to a gene: 6. CDR1 and CDR2 (germline): GTSNPN, SVGIG (reference sequence). These data belong to a study of shared clonotypes between healthy human individuals. About the research overall: The cohort comprised a couple of women and a few men. Their ages spanned 18 to 49 years.

Assay: immunoSEQ multiplex PCR; the TCRdb copy retains only in-frame clones and omits some. Among under 350,000 clones listed, around 87% were seen once. This sequence originates from a man aged 18-30 years in good health. The chain couples TRBV30 to TRBJ1-5; 9 bases map to TRBD1. Material: memory CD8+ T cells sorted from blood. Subset reported: CD45RO+ cells pooled with CCR7-negative TemRA cells. CDR3 nucleotides: TGTGCCTGGAGTCCGGGACAGGGAGGACAGCCCCAGCATTTT. Residues: CAWSPGQGGQPQHF.